Listed below are T cell receptor beta chains from one sample, sequenced in a study of blood T cell repertoires in COVID-19. The table came from immunoSEQ multiplex PCR; TCRdb's copy has only in-frame clones and leaves some out. Among approximately 60,000 clones listed, roughly four fifths were seen once. Sequencing was done on a sample of peripheral blood. The source of these receptors is a man of 80 years or more with acute or convalescent COVID-19. The CDR3 runs from the conserved cysteine through the conserved F or W. A D gene is named only where the DNA matches it firmly. Some rows mark clone size as missing; the rest say once, few, many or name a class of expanded clone.

v_gene	j_gene	abundance	d_gene	CDR3aa	CDR3nt
TRBV6-1	TRBJ1-2	.	.	CASSEALGYTGGAGGYTF	TGTGCCAGCAGTGAAGCGCTTGGTTACACGGGGGGCGCAGGTGGCTACACCTTC
TRBV6-5	TRBJ1-4	.	.	CASSYNRATNEKLFF	TGTGCCAGCAGTTATAACAGAGCAACTAATGAAAAACTGTTTTTT
TRBV11-2	TRBJ1-3	.	.	CASSTWGGGNTIYF	TGTGCCAGCAGCACCTGGGGGGGAGGAAACACCATATATTTT
TRBV6-2/TRBV6-3	TRBJ1-4	.	.	CASSLGGTTNEKLFF	TGTGCCAGCAGTTTAGGCGGGACAACTAATGAAAAACTGTTTTTT
TRBV28	TRBJ1-2	.	.	CASSLAGPSYGYTF	TGTGCCAGCAGTTTAGCGGGACCGAGCTATGGCTACACCTTC
TRBV25-1	TRBJ2-7	.	.	CASSNDKQYF	TGTGCCAGCAGTAACGACAAGCAGTACTTC
TRBV15	TRBJ1-2	.	TRBD1	CATSRGQGNYGYTF	TGTGCCACCAGCAGGGGACAGGGTAACTATGGCTACACCTTC
TRBV2	TRBJ1-5	.	.	CASSVQQLGNQPQHF	TGTGCCAGCAGTGTACAACAGCTGGGCAATCAGCCCCAGCATTTT
TRBV9	TRBJ1-2	.	.	CASSVGQGDNYGYTF	TGTGCCAGCAGCGTAGGGCAGGGCGATAACTATGGCTACACCTTC
TRBV4-2	TRBJ1-4	medium-sized	.	CASSQVQGNEKLFF	TGTGCCAGCAGCCAAGTTCAGGGTAACGAAAAACTGTTTTTT
TRBV6-5	TRBJ1-2	once	.	CASSYSNPSNGYTF	TGTGCCAGCAGTTACTCGAATCCTAGTAATGGCTACACCTTC
TRBV6-6	TRBJ1-2	.	.	CASSLAGHGYTF	TGTGCCAGCAGCCTAGCCGGCCATGGCTACACCTTC
TRBV28	TRBJ1-2	.	.	CASMSPGSFSNYGYTF	TGTGCCAGCATGAGTCCAGGGTCGTTTTCGAACTATGGCTACACCTTC
TRBV6-5	TRBJ1-1	.	.	CASRNRNLNTEAFF	TGTGCCAGCAGGAACAGGAACCTGAACACTGAAGCTTTCTTT
TRBV3-1/TRBV3-2	TRBJ2-1	.	.	CASSQAGNEQFF	TGTGCCAGCAGCCAAGCGGGTAATGAGCAGTTCTTC
TRBV10-1	TRBJ2-3	once	TRBD2	CASSEGGGGATDTQYF	TGCGCCAGCAGTGAAGGTGGCGGGGGGGCAACAGATACGCAGTATTTT
TRBV5-6	TRBJ1-2	.	.	CASSTLDSYYGYTF	TGTGCCAGCAGCACATTGGACAGCTACTATGGCTACACCTTC
TRBV9	TRBJ2-5	once	.	CASSVVTGETQYF	TGTGCCAGCAGCGTAGTAACTGGAGAGACCCAGTACTTC
TRBV12-3/TRBV12-4	TRBJ1-1	.	.	CASSFGGLTEAFF	TGTGCCAGCAGTTTCGGGGGTTTAACTGAAGCTTTCTTT
TRBV3-1/TRBV3-2	TRBJ2-3	few	TRBD2	CASSQARSSGGDTQYF	TGTGCCAGCAGCCAAGCGAGATCTAGCGGGGGTGATACGCAGTATTTT
TRBV25-1	TRBJ2-5	.	.	CASSAGAATQETQYF	TGTGCCAGCAGTGCAGGGGCAGCTACTCAAGAGACCCAGTACTTC
TRBV7-9	TRBJ1-2	.	.	CASSFGWDYGYTF	TGTGCCAGCAGCTTCGGGTGGGACTATGGCTACACCTTC
TRBV3-1/TRBV3-2	TRBJ2-7	.	.	CASSQYSSYEQYF	TGTGCCAGCAGCCAGTACTCTTCCTACGAGCAGTACTTC
TRBV5-1	TRBJ1-1	.	.	CASSLSGSNTEAFF	TGCGCCAGCAGCTTGTCAGGGTCGAACACTGAAGCTTTCTTT
TRBV18	TRBJ1-2	.	.	CASSQGAVDGYTF	TGTGCCAGCTCACAAGGGGCTGTTGATGGCTACACCTTC
TRBV5-1	TRBJ1-5	.	.	CASSPRGGDQPQHF	TGCGCCAGCAGCCCGAGGGGGGGTGATCAGCCCCAGCATTTT
TRBV6-2/TRBV6-3	TRBJ2-7	.	TRBD2	CASSHGGETYEQYF	TGTGCCAGCAGCCACGGGGGGGAGACCTACGAGCAGTACTTC
TRBV28	TRBJ1-2	few	TRBD1	CASSLQGANYGYTF	TGTGCCAGCAGTTTACAGGGGGCTAACTATGGCTACACCTTC
TRBV6-5	TRBJ1-6	.	TRBD1	CASSYEGQGSPLHF	TGTGCCAGCAGTTACGAGGGACAGGGTTCACCCCTCCACTTT
TRBV30	TRBJ2-7	.	.	CAWRLQGYEQYF	TGTGCCTGGAGACTACAGGGCTACGAGCAGTACTTC
TRBV11-3	TRBJ2-1	.	TRBD2	CASSPSSGDPYNEQFF	TGTGCCAGCAGCCCATCTAGCGGGGATCCCTACAATGAGCAGTTCTTC
TRBV4-2	TRBJ2-7	few	TRBD2	CASSQDRDWTSGGTYEQYF	TGTGCCAGCAGCCAAGATCGCGATTGGACTAGCGGGGGGACCTACGAGCAGTACTTC
TRBV9	TRBJ2-1	once	TRBD1	CASSVAGTGTYNEQFF	TGTGCCAGCAGCGTAGCAGGGACAGGGACCTACAATGAGCAGTTCTTC
TRBV5-6	TRBJ1-5	few	TRBD1	CASRLPGTGVRENQPQHF	TGTGCCAGCCGCCTTCCTGGGACAGGGGTGAGGGAAAATCAGCCCCAGCATTTT
TRBV11-2	TRBJ2-1	.	TRBD1	CASSYLRDSGYNEQFF	TGTGCCAGCAGCTACCTCCGGGACAGTGGTTACAATGAGCAGTTCTTC
TRBV11-3	TRBJ1-2	.	.	CASSLVGARATNYGYTF	TGTGCCAGCAGCTTAGTAGGCGCCAGGGCAACTAACTATGGCTACACCTTC
TRBV11-3	TRBJ1-1	.	.	CASSPGFSSTEAFF	TGTGCCAGCAGCCCAGGTTTCTCGAGCACTGAAGCTTTCTTT
TRBV18	TRBJ1-1	.	.	CASSIREAYTEAFF	TGTGCCAGCTCAATTAGAGAGGCTTATACTGAAGCTTTCTTT
TRBV5-1	TRBJ1-3	.	.	CASSPVARGNTIYF	TGCGCCAGCAGCCCAGTGGCTAGGGGAAACACCATATATTTT
TRBV28	TRBJ1-1	.	.	CASTYLNTEAFF	TGTGCCAGCACCTATTTGAACACTGAAGCTTTCTTT